A selection of T cell receptor beta chains follows, all from one sample in a study of blood T cell repertoires in COVID-19. The protocol was immunoSEQ multiplex PCR, while the TCRdb copy is restricted to in-frame clones and leaves out a portion. This table has 65,000 or so clones, approximately 88% appearing once. What was sequenced was peripheral blood. The receptors were sampled from a man aged 25-45 years with COVID-19, enrolled during active disease. CDR3s include the opening cysteine and the closing phenylalanine or tryptophan. Each record gives: clone size, V gene, J gene, D gene, CDR3 protein, CDR3 DNA. The D gene is left open where the match is weak. Part of the rows lack a size; the others show once, few, many or a class for expanded clones.

NA	TRBV5-1	TRBJ1-3	NA	CASSLALGGKNTIYF	TGCGCCAGCAGCTTGGCCTTGGGAGGGAAGAACACCATATATTTT
NA	TRBV9	TRBJ1-5	NA	CASSVNRDSNQPQHF	TGTGCCAGCAGCGTCAACAGGGATAGCAATCAGCCCCAGCATTTT
NA	TRBV6-5	TRBJ2-7	NA	CASSRGLWFYEQYF	TGTGCCAGCAGTAGAGGGTTATGGTTCTACGAGCAGTACTTC
NA	TRBV13	TRBJ2-3	TRBD2	CASSGTTSGSTQYF	TGTGCCAGCAGCGGAACTACAAGCGGGAGCACGCAGTATTTT
NA	TRBV7-3	TRBJ2-7	TRBD1	CASSATTGGEQYF	TGTGCCAGCAGCGCCACGACAGGGGGTGAGCAGTACTTC
NA	TRBV14	TRBJ2-1	NA	CASSPLWTLAVNEQFF	TGTGCCAGCAGCCCTTTATGGACTCTCGCCGTCAATGAGCAGTTCTTC
NA	TRBV28	TRBJ2-1	NA	CASRDSPGNYNEQFF	TGTGCCAGCAGAGACTCTCCCGGGAACTACAATGAGCAGTTCTTC
NA	TRBV30	TRBJ1-3	TRBD1	CAWGRQGADTIYF	TGTGCCTGGGGAAGACAGGGTGCGGACACCATATATTTT
NA	TRBV6-5	TRBJ1-2	NA	CASSYARRGAEGYTF	TGTGCCAGCAGTTACGCGCGTCGGGGGGCTGAGGGCTACACCTTC
once	TRBV20-1	TRBJ1-1	NA	CSAPRGTEAFF	TGCAGTGCTCCACGGGGGACTGAAGCTTTCTTT
NA	TRBV27	TRBJ1-1	TRBD1	CASRSGQGAYTEAFF	TGTGCCAGCAGATCCGGACAGGGTGCGTACACTGAAGCTTTCTTT
few	TRBV7-2	TRBJ1-1	NA	CASSLPVAEAFF	TGTGCCAGCAGCTTACCGGTGGCTGAAGCTTTCTTT
NA	TRBV7-3	TRBJ2-2	NA	CASSLDPAAGELFF	TGTGCCAGCAGCTTAGACCCGGCGGCCGGGGAGCTGTTTTTT
NA	TRBV19	TRBJ2-7	TRBD2	CASSPDRTSGRGEQYF	TGTGCCAGTAGCCCTGACCGGACTAGCGGGAGGGGCGAGCAGTACTTC
NA	TRBV6-5	TRBJ1-2	TRBD1	CASRDPGQGPFGYTF	TGTGCCAGCAGGGATCCAGGACAGGGTCCCTTTGGCTACACCTTC
NA	TRBV19	TRBJ1-3	NA	CASSTQTGIENTIYF	TGTGCCAGTAGTACCCAGACGGGGATCGAAAACACCATATATTTT
once	TRBV9	TRBJ2-3	NA	CASSVAGGGLPTDTQYF	TGTGCCAGCAGCGTCGCAGGGGGAGGCCTGCCCACAGATACGCAGTATTTT
once	TRBV5-5	TRBJ2-2	NA	CASSPVMGAGRELFF	TGTGCCAGCAGCCCTGTGATGGGGGCTGGGCGGGAGCTGTTTTTT
NA	TRBV3-1/TRBV3-2	TRBJ2-7	NA	CASSPVSSSFDEQYF	TGTGCCAGCAGCCCCGTGAGTTCCTCGTTCGACGAGCAGTACTTC
NA	TRBV27	TRBJ1-2	NA	CASSDRYGYTF	TGTGCCAGCAGTGACAGATATGGCTACACCTTC
few	TRBV28	TRBJ2-7	TRBD2	CASSLGTSGALSYEQYF	TGTGCCAGCAGTTTAGGGACTAGCGGGGCCCTTTCCTACGAGCAGTACTTC
NA	TRBV6-5	TRBJ1-2	TRBD1	CATDRQGLNYGYTF	TGTGCCACCGATCGACAGGGGTTAAACTATGGCTACACCTTC
once	TRBV9	TRBJ2-7	NA	CASSPTSTTYEQYF	TGTGCCAGCAGCCCGACGAGCACTACCTACGAGCAGTACTTC
NA	TRBV11-2	TRBJ2-1	TRBD2	CASSPPGGRGDYNEQFF	TGTGCCAGCAGCCCGCCTGGCGGGCGGGGGGACTACAATGAGCAGTTCTTC
NA	TRBV28	TRBJ2-7	NA	CASSLNWGDEQYF	TGTGCCAGCAGTCTTAACTGGGGGGACGAGCAGTACTTC
NA	TRBV5-1	TRBJ2-4	TRBD1	CASSLIGRQGANIQYF	TGCGCCAGCAGCTTGATAGGCAGACAGGGGGCGAACATTCAGTACTTC
NA	TRBV7-2	TRBJ2-7	NA	CASSLAIIGAPYEQYF	TGTGCCAGCAGCTTAGCGATAATTGGGGCACCCTACGAGCAGTACTTC
NA	TRBV5-1	TRBJ2-3	NA	CASSRELQDTQYF	TGCGCCAGCAGCAGGGAGCTTCAAGATACGCAGTATTTT
once	TRBV3-1/TRBV3-2	TRBJ1-3	TRBD1	CASSQDLGFSRGTGSGNTIYF	TGTGCCAGCAGCCAAGATCTCGGTTTTTCGCGGGGGACAGGGTCTGGAAACACCATATATTTT
NA	TRBV5-5	TRBJ1-4	TRBD1	CASSPRGGTGYEKLFF	TGTGCCAGCAGCCCTAGGGGGGGGACAGGGTATGAAAAACTGTTTTTT
NA	TRBV27	TRBJ1-5	TRBD1	CASSASGTGKPQHF	TGTGCCAGCAGTGCCTCCGGGACAGGGAAGCCCCAGCATTTT
NA	TRBV6-5	TRBJ1-2	NA	CASRRGRDGYTF	TGTGCCAGTCGCCGAGGGCGCGATGGCTACACCTTC
NA	TRBV13	TRBJ2-1	NA	CASQEGSSYNEQFF	TGTGCCAGCCAGGAAGGGAGCTCCTACAATGAGCAGTTCTTC
NA	TRBV5-4	TRBJ2-6	TRBD2	CASSAREAGANVLTF	TGTGCCAGCAGCGCCCGGGAGGCCGGGGCCAACGTCCTGACTTTC
NA	TRBV27	TRBJ2-5	TRBD2	CASSLGASGAGETQYF	TGTGCCAGCAGTTTAGGGGCTAGCGGTGCGGGAGAGACCCAGTACTTC
NA	TRBV5-1	TRBJ1-2	TRBD1	CASRPGTGGYGYTF	TGCGCCAGCAGACCCGGGACAGGGGGCTATGGCTACACCTTC
NA	TRBV5-1	TRBJ1-3	TRBD1	CASSHGQGEGSGNTIYF	TGCGCCAGCAGCCATGGACAGGGTGAGGGTTCTGGAAACACCATATATTTT
NA	TRBV19	TRBJ1-2	NA	CASLPLDTTDYGYTF	TGTGCCAGTCTCCCTTTGGACACCACCGACTATGGCTACACCTTC